Sequencing of this TCR beta chain was carried out in a study of cytomegalovirus exposure and HLA in healthy donors. Vbeta (60) and Jbeta (13) primers were used in the PCR. Measured with immunoSEQ multiplex PCR; TCRdb has only the in-frame clones, and not every one. Of fewer than 45,000 clones in the sample, 68% were seen once. Healthy individuals who donated bone marrow served as the donors. The germline gives CDR1 GTSNPN, CDR2 SVGIG (reference sequence). The CDR3 consists of 14 residues. Trimming stripped 1 base from V and 5 bases from J, with 14 bases between. This chain joins TRBV30 and TRBJ1-2; D is unresolved. This TCR came from a man between 40 and 49 years old in good health and CMV-seronegative. The specimen was PBMCs. This chain's CDR3 is CAWSGARPTYGYTF. As DNA, the CDR3 is TGTGCCTGGAGTGGTGCCAGGCCTACTTATGGCTACACCTTC.